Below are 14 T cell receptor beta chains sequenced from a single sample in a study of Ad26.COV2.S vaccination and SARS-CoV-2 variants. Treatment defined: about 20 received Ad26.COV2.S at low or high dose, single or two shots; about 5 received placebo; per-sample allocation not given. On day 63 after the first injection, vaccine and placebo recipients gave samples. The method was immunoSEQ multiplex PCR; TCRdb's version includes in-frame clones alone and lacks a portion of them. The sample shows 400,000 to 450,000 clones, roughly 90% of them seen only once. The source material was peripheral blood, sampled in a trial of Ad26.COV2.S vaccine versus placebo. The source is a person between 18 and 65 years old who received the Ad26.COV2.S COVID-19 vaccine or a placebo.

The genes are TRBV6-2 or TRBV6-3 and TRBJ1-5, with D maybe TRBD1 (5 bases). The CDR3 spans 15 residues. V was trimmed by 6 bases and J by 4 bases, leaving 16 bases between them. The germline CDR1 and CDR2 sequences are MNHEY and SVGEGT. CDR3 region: CASSHRQHSNQPQHF. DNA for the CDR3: TGTGCCAGCAGCCATAGACAGCATTCTAATCAGCCCCAGCATTTT.

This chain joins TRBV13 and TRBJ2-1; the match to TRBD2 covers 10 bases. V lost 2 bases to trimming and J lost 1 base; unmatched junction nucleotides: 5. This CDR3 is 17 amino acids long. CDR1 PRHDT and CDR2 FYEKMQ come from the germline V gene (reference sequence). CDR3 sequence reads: CASSLPAGGISYNEQFF. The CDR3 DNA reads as TGTGCCAGCAGCTTACCAGCGGGGGGGATTTCCTACAATGAGCAGTTCTTC.

The CDR3 region is CASGLSGGPQHF. DNA for the CDR3: TGTGCTAGTGGTTTGAGTGGGGGGCCCCAGCATTTT. The chain carries TRBV12-5 and TRBJ1-5; D is possibly TRBD1 (5 bases). CDR3 length: 12 residues. Trimming cost V 2 bases and J 9 bases, with 8 bases left between them. The germline CDR1 and CDR2 sequences are LGHNT and FRNRAP.

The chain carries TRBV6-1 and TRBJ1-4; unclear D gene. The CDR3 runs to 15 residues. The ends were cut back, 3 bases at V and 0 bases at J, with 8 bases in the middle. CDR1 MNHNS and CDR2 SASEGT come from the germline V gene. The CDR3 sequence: CASSEGRTTNEKLFF. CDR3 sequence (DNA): TGTGCCAGCAGTGAGGGCAGGACAACTAATGAAAAACTGTTTTTT.

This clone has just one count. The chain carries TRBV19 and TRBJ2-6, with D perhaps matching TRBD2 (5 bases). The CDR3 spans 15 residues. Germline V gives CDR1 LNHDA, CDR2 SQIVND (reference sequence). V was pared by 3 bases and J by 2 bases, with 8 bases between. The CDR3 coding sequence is TGTGCCAGTAGTATGGAGGAAGCTGGGGCCAACGTCCTGACTTTC. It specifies CASSMEEAGANVLTF.

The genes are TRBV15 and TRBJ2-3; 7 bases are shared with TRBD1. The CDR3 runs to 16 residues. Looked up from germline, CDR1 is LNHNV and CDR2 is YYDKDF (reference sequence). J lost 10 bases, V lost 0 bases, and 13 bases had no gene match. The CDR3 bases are TGTGCCACCAGCAGAGATCGAGACAGGGTAATTTTGCCGCAGTATTTT. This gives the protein CATSRDRDRVILPQYF.

The CDR3 DNA is TGCGCCAGCAGGGAGACGAACACCGGGGAGCTGTTTTTT. Translation: CASRETNTGELFF. This chain uses TRBV4-3 with TRBJ2-2; D gene uncertain. CDR1 is LGHNA and CDR2 is YSLEER in the germline V gene. The V end lost 6 bases, the J end lost 0 bases, and 5 bases lay between the germline ends. CDR3 length equals 13 residues.

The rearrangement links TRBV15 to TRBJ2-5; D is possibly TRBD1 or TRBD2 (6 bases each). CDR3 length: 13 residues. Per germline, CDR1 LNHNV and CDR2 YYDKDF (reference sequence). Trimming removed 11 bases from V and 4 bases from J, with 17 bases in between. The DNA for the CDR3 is TGTGCCTCAACAGCCCGGGGGCTAGAGACCCAGTACTTC. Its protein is CASTARGLETQYF.

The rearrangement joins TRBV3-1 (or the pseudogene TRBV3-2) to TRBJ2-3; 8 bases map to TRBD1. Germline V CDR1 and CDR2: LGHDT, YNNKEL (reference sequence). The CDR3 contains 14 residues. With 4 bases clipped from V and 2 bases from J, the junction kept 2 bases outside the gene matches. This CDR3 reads CASSPGQDTDTQYF. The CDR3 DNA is TGTGCCAGCAGCCCGGGACAGGACACAGATACGCAGTATTTT.

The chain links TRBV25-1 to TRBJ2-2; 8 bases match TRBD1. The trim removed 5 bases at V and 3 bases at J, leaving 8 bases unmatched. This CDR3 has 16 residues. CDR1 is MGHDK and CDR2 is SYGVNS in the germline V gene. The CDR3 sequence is CASSIRQGSYTGELFF. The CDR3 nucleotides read TGTGCCAGCAGTATACGACAGGGGAGCTACACCGGGGAGCTGTTTTTT.

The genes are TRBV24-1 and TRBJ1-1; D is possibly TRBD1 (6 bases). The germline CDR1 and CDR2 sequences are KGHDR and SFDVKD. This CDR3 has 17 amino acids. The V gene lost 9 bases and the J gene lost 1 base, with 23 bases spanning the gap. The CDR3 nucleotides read TGTGCCACCCGGGCTAATGGGGGGGGCCCTCCGAACACTGAAGCTTTCTTT. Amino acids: CATRANGGGPPNTEAFF.

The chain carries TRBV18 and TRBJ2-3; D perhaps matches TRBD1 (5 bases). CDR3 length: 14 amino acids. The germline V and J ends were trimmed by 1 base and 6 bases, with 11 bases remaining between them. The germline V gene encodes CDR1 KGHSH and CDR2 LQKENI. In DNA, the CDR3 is TGTGCCAGCTCACCACAGTCAGGGAAGGATACGCAGTATTTT. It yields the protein CASSPQSGKDTQYF. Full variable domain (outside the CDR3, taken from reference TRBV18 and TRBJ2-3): NAGVMQNPRHLVRRRGQEARLRCSPMKGHSHVYWYRQLPEEGLKFMVYLQKENIIDESGMPKERFSAEFPKEGPSILRIQQVVRGDSAAYFCASSPQSGKDTQYFGPGTRLTVL.

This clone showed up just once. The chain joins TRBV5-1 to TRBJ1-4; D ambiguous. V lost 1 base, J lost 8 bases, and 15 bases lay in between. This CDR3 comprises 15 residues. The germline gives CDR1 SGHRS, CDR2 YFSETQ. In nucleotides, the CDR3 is TGCGCCAGCAGCTTGACGGGTAACGGGAGAGAAAAACTGTTTTTT. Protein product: CASSLTGNGREKLFF.

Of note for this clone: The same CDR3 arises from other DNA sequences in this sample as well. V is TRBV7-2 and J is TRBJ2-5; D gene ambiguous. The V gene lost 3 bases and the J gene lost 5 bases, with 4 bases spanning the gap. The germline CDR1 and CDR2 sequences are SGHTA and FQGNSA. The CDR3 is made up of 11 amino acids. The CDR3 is CASSFRETQYF. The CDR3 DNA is TGTGCCAGCAGCTTTAGGGAGACCCAGTACTTC.